Each of the 13 T cell receptor beta chains below was sequenced from the same sample in a study of cytomegalovirus exposure and HLA in healthy donors. The PCR made use of 60 Vbeta and 13 Jbeta primers. This table comes from immunoSEQ multiplex PCR, and its TCRdb copy is limited to in-frame clones, with some not included. In all, the sample yields about 200,000 clones. Sequencing was performed on PBMCs. These receptors came from a boy under 18 in good health and CMV-seronegative.

The rearrangement uses TRBV16 and TRBJ2-1; TRBD1 matches 7 bases. This CDR3 has 18 amino acids. With V trimmed by 1 base and J by 5 bases, 14 bases remained unmatched. CDR1 is KGHSY, CDR2 FQNENV, per germline. The CDR3 reads CASSQFRGVGQVNNEQFF. DNA for the CDR3: TGTGCCAGCAGCCAATTTCGTGGGGTCGGACAGGTAAACAATGAGCAGTTCTTC.

V usage is TRBV6-1 and J usage is TRBJ2-1, with 11 bases lining up with TRBD1. The germline gives CDR1 MNHNS, CDR2 SASEGT. This CDR3 spans 15 amino acids. Trimming took 4 bases from V and 9 from J; bases not matched to a gene: 8. The CDR3 DNA reads as TGTGCCAGCAGTGCCCCCGGGACAGGGGGACTTGAGCAGTTCTTC. Translating gives CASSAPGTGGLEQFF.

V and J are TRBV29-1 and TRBJ2-1; the match to TRBD1 covers 9 bases. The CDR3 is 11 amino acids. CDR1 and CDR2 (germline): SQVTM, ANQGSEA. With 8 bases clipped from V and 6 bases from J, the junction kept 2 bases outside the gene matches. DNA of the CDR3: TGCAGCTTGGACAGGGGCAATGAGCAGTTCTTC. It yields the protein CSLDRGNEQFF.

J is TRBJ2-1 and V is TRBV5-6; 7 nucleotides align to TRBD2. The CDR3 is 14 residues long. J was trimmed by 7 bases and V by 7 bases; bases with no gene match: 11. CDR1 SGHDT and CDR2 YYEEEE come from the germline V gene. The CDR3 here is CASDDGGYGNEQFF. CDR3 sequence (DNA): TGTGCCAGCGACGACGGGGGGTACGGGAATGAGCAGTTCTTC.

This chain links TRBV19 with TRBJ2-1, with TRBD1 as a possible D gene (6 bases). CDR1 and CDR2 (germline): LNHDA, SQIVND (reference sequence). The CDR3 covers 17 residues. V gave up 5 bases and J gave up 4 bases, with 21 bases separating them. The CDR3: CASSPTQGRGGYNEQFF. CDR3 DNA: TGTGCCAGTAGTCCCACCCAGGGCAGAGGGGGTTACAATGAGCAGTTCTTC.

This chain connects TRBV29-1 to TRBJ2-1; D is perhaps TRBD2 (5 bases). Looked up from germline, CDR1 is SQVTM and CDR2 is ANQGSEA. Trimming cost V 0 bases and J 0 bases, with 18 bases left between them. The CDR3 totals 18 residues. The CDR3 bases are TGCAGCGTTGAAGATTTCCCGGGAAGGGTGAGCTCCTACAATGAGCAGTTCTTC. Translation gives CSVEDFPGRVSSYNEQFF.

V gene TRBV2 combines with J gene TRBJ2-5; TRBD2 matches 10 bases. The J segment lost 5 bases and the V segment lost 5 bases, leaving 8 bases of the junction unmatched. The CDR3 loop spans 15 amino acids. Germline CDR1 reads SNHLY; CDR2 reads FYNNEI. CDR3: CASSSQRGGRETQYF. The CDR3 coding sequence is TGTGCCAGCAGTTCCCAGCGGGGGGGCCGGGAGACCCAGTACTTC. The full variable domain, completed using reference TRBV2 and TRBJ2-5, is EPEVTQTPSHQVTQMGQEVILRCVPISNHLYFYWYRQILGQKVEFLVSFYNNEISEKSEIFDDQFSVERPDGSNFTLKIRSTKLEDSAMYFCASSSQRGGRETQYFGPGTRLLVL.

The chain has TRBV6-5 and TRBJ1-1; a weak D match, TRBD1 (6 bases). V lost 7 bases to trimming and J lost 0 bases, with 15 bases between them. This CDR3 has 15 amino acids. Germline V CDR1 and CDR2: MNHEY, SVGAGI. CDR3 sequence reads: CASTIIRGLNTEAFF. CDR3 in DNA: TGTGCCAGCACCATAATCAGGGGCCTGAACACTGAAGCTTTCTTT.

V usage is TRBV7-2 and J usage is TRBJ1-5, with 8 bases that match TRBD1. Germline V gives CDR1 SGHTA, CDR2 FQGNSA. Trimming at V came to 1 base and at J to 7 bases, leaving 6 bases not matched to a gene. CDR3 length: 15 residues. The CDR3 loop reads CASSLGGQAWQPQHF. The CDR3, as DNA: TGTGCCAGCAGCTTAGGGGGACAGGCTTGGCAGCCCCAGCATTTT.

This rearrangement joins TRBV6-5 to TRBJ1-3; possible D gene TRBD1, 5 bases. Trimming removed 4 bases from V and 0 bases from J, with 10 bases in between. This CDR3 contains 15 residues. The germline CDR1 and CDR2 sequences are MNHEY and SVGAGI. The CDR3: CASSSRAYSGNTIYF. The CDR3 coding sequence is TGTGCCAGCAGTTCCAGGGCCTACTCTGGAAACACCATATATTTT.

V is TRBV20-1 and J is TRBJ2-5, with unresolved D. The J call is uncertain, as TRBJ2-7 better fits the DNA end. Germline CDR1 reads DFQATT; CDR2 reads SNEGSKA (reference sequence). The CDR3 loop spans 11 amino acids. The CDR3 DNA reads as TGCAGTGCTAGAGTCGATTACGAGCAGTACTTC. This sequence encodes CSARVDYEQYF.

This sequence joins TRBV4-1 and TRBJ1-3; 7 bases agree with TRBD1. Per germline, CDR1 MGHRA and CDR2 YSYEKL. J was trimmed by 0 bases and V by 1 base; bases with no gene match: 6. CDR3 size: 17 residues. CDR3 protein: CASSQGVRGHSGNTIYF. DNA of the CDR3: TGCGCCAGCAGCCAAGGGGTTAGGGGGCACTCTGGAAACACCATATATTTT.

The J gene is TRBJ1-5, the V gene TRBV19; D may be TRBD1 (5 bases). The V end was cut by 4 bases, the J end by 5 bases, with 12 bases between. This CDR3 region has 14 residues. Germline CDR1 is LNHDA and CDR2 is SQIVND (reference sequence). CDR3 bases: TGTGCCAGTAGTACCGGGGGTTTGGATCAGCCCCAGCATTTT. Translating it yields CASSTGGLDQPQHF.